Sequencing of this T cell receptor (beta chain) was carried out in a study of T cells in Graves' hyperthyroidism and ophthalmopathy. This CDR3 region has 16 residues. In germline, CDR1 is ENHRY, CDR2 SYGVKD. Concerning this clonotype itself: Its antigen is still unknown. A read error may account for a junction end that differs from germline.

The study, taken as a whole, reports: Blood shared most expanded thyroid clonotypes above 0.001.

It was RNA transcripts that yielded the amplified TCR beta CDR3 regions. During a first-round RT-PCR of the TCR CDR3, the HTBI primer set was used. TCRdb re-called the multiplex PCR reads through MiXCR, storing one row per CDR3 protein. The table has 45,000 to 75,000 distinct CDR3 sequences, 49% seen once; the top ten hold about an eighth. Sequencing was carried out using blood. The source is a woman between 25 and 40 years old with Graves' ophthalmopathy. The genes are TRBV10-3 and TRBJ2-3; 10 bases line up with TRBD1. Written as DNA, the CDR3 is TGTGCCATCGGTGAGTCGGGGACAGGGGATACAGATACGCAGTATTTT. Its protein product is CAIGESGTGDTDTQYF.